These 6 T cell receptor beta chains were sequenced from one sample in a study of shared clonotypes between healthy human individuals. Measured with immunoSEQ multiplex PCR; TCRdb has only the in-frame clones, and not every one. The table includes approximately 2.4 million clones, approximately 95% detected once. Sample: naive CD4+ T cells sorted from blood. Subset defined: CD45RA+ positively selected. The receptors come from a man aged 18 to 35 in good health.

The rearrangement joins TRBV30 to TRBJ2-3; a possible D gene is TRBD1 (6 bases). CDR3 length equals 13 residues. Trimming left V 2 bases short and J 4 bases short, with 10 bases between. Germline V gene lookup returns CDR1 GTSNPN and CDR2 SVGIG (reference sequence). DNA for the CDR3: TGTGCCTGGAGTACAGGGAAGGCAGATACGCAGTATTTT. Its protein product is CAWSTGKADTQYF.

The chain recombines TRBV4-1 with TRBJ2-1; D unresolved. Trimming cost V 0 bases and J 7 bases, with 16 bases left between them. Germline loops: CDR1 MGHRA, CDR2 YSYEKL. This CDR3 comprises 16 residues. CDR3 sequence: CASSQDNGGAGNEQFF. The CDR3 DNA reads as TGCGCCAGCAGCCAAGATAACGGCGGAGCAGGAAATGAGCAGTTCTTC.

The chain uses TRBV14 and TRBJ2-5; 7 nucleotides line up with TRBD2. Germline lookup yields CDR1 SGHDN and CDR2 FVKESK. V lost 4 bases and J lost 2; bases outside the gene matches: 16. CDR3 size: 18 residues. The CDR3 loop reads CASSPKGTIDPQQETQYF. CDR3 bases: TGTGCCAGCAGCCCGAAGGGGACTATCGACCCCCAGCAAGAGACCCAGTACTTC.

The chain couples TRBV4-1 to TRBJ1-6; 7 nucleotides align to TRBD1. Germline V CDR1 and CDR2: MGHRA, YSYEKL. Trimming at V came to 0 bases and at J to 10 bases, leaving 9 bases not matched to a gene. The CDR3 covers 16 residues. The CDR3 sequence is CASSQDRVGGASPLHF. CDR3 in DNA: TGCGCCAGCAGCCAAGATCGGGTAGGGGGCGCCTCACCCCTCCACTTT.

The J gene is TRBJ1-2, the V gene TRBV7-9; no clear D gene. Trimming cost V 3 bases and J 4 bases, with 12 bases left between them. This CDR3 contains 14 residues. Per germline, CDR1 SEHNR and CDR2 FQNEAQ (reference sequence). This CDR3 reads CASSFLQSTYGYTF. DNA for the CDR3: TGTGCCAGCAGCTTCCTCCAGTCAACCTATGGCTACACCTTC.

The V and J genes are TRBV28 and TRBJ2-7, with TRBD2 matching 10 bases. The germline CDR1 and CDR2 sequences are MDHEN and SYDVKM. The CDR3 is 16 amino acids. The V segment lost 2 bases and the J segment 2 bases; nucleotides outside the gene matches: 6. In DNA form, the CDR3 reads TGTGCCAGCAGTTTAAGGCTAGCGGGGGCCACCTACGAGCAGTACTTC. Its translation is CASSLRLAGATYEQYF.